This TCR beta chain appears in the sequencing data of a study of regulatory T cells in long-lasting Graves disease. This sample's time point: newly diagnosed GD, antithyroid drugs for less than 3 months. PBMC RNA was the source of the TCR library. Relying on iRepertoire HTBI primers and Arm-PCR of CDR3 regions, the team built TCR beta libraries. Via MiXCR, TCRdb re-called the multiplex PCR reads, giving one row per CDR3 protein. This sample carries 560,000 or so distinct CDR3 sequences, approximately 16% of them seen once, and the ten largest clones take around 12%. This CDR3 contains 18 residues. With 2 bases clipped from V and 4 bases from J, the junction kept 8 bases outside the gene matches. Germline-derived CDR1 and CDR2 are MDHEN and SYDVKM. Whole-study results and caveats: Favored usage of TRBV28, TRBJ1-2 and TRBJ2-5 was recorded in persistent disease.

This clonotype has only a few counts. Its antigen remains unidentified. These data were also filed under a second study, of T cells in Graves' hyperthyroidism and ophthalmopathy.

The specimen comprised peripheral blood mononuclear cells (PBMCs), sampled at new diagnosis, from a patient treated with antithyroid drugs. This chain connects TRBV28 to TRBJ2-2; 12 nucleotides align to TRBD2. This clonotype originated in a man younger than 35 with Graves disease. CDR3 in amino acids: CASSLRSSGRGGTGELFF. CDR3 nucleotides: TGTGCCAGCAGTTTACGGTCTAGCGGGAGGGGTGGCACCGGGGAGCTGTTTTTT.